The rows below give T cell receptor beta chains drawn from one sample of a study of control samples from healthy donors and cancer patients. Profiled with immunoSEQ multiplex PCR; TCRdb holds only in-frame clones, not every one. The data hold 75,000 to 90,000 clones, with approximately 89% observed a single time. Sequencing was done on a sample of blood. The receptors originated from a man in his forties or fifties in good health. Both conserved end residues are part of each CDR3. The order of the fields is V gene, J gene, clone size, D gene, CDR3 protein, CDR3 DNA. A D gene is named only where the DNA matches it firmly. Expanded clones are given a class, and other clones once, few, many or no size at all.

V: TRBV27
J: TRBJ1-1
size: NA
D: NA
CDR3: CASSLGQNTEAFF
DNA: TGTGCCAGCAGTTTAGGGCAGAACACTGAAGCTTTCTTT

V: TRBV2
J: TRBJ2-7
size: NA
D: NA
CDR3: CASSIQGQYF
DNA: TGTGCCAGCAGTATACAGGGGCAGTACTTC

V: TRBV10-2
J: TRBJ1-2
size: NA
D: NA
CDR3: CASSEGFGGGYTF
DNA: TGCGCCAGCAGTGAGGGTTTTGGAGGGGGCTACACCTTC

V: TRBV12-3/TRBV12-4
J: TRBJ1-2
size: NA
D: NA
CDR3: CASSLDRNYGYTF
DNA: TGTGCCAGCAGTTTGGACAGAAACTATGGCTACACCTTC

V: TRBV27
J: TRBJ2-2
size: NA
D: NA
CDR3: CASSQGRFLNTGELFF
DNA: TGTGCCAGCAGTCAGGGGAGGTTCCTGAACACCGGGGAGCTGTTTTTT

V: TRBV2
J: TRBJ2-7
size: once
D: NA
CDR3: CASSERTGNYEQYF
DNA: TGTGCCAGCAGTGAAAGGACGGGGAACTACGAGCAGTACTTC

V: TRBV14
J: TRBJ2-2
size: NA
D: TRBD1
CDR3: CASSQVAFVGDRATGELFF
DNA: TGTGCCAGCAGCCAAGTAGCCTTCGTGGGGGACAGAGCCACCGGGGAGCTGTTTTTT

V: TRBV23-1
J: TRBJ2-4
size: NA
D: NA
CDR3: CASSQSIPGSKNIQYF
DNA: TGCGCCAGCAGTCAATCGATTCCGGGGAGCAAAAACATTCAGTACTTC

V: TRBV9
J: TRBJ1-1
size: few
D: NA
CDR3: CASSVWGDTEAFF
DNA: TGTGCCAGCAGCGTTTGGGGGGACACTGAAGCTTTCTTT

V: TRBV27
J: TRBJ2-1
size: NA
D: NA
CDR3: CASSIGQLNEQFF
DNA: TGTGCCAGCAGTATAGGGCAGCTGAATGAGCAGTTCTTC

V: TRBV27
J: TRBJ2-1
size: NA
D: NA
CDR3: CASSLMRGRSNEQFF
DNA: TGTGCCAGCAGTTTAATGAGGGGTCGGAGCAATGAGCAGTTCTTC

V: TRBV18
J: TRBJ2-3
size: once
D: TRBD2
CDR3: CASSPRLAGITDTQYF
DNA: TGTGCCAGCTCACCCCGACTAGCGGGTATCACAGATACGCAGTATTTT

V: TRBV6-2/TRBV6-3
J: TRBJ2-7
size: NA
D: NA
CDR3: CASSSNTAFEQYF
DNA: TGTGCCAGCAGCTCTAATACTGCCTTCGAGCAGTACTTC

V: TRBV6-6
J: TRBJ2-1
size: NA
D: NA
CDR3: CASSLPKSDNEQFF
DNA: TGTGCCAGCAGCCTACCCAAATCAGACAATGAGCAGTTCTTC

V: TRBV3-1/TRBV3-2
J: TRBJ2-3
size: NA
D: NA
CDR3: CASSQGEPSETDTQYF
DNA: TGTGCCAGCAGCCAAGGCGAGCCTAGCGAAACAGATACGCAGTATTTT

V: TRBV4-3
J: TRBJ2-1
size: NA
D: TRBD2
CDR3: CASSQVGSAGGLFEQFF
DNA: TGCGCCAGCAGCCAAGTGGGAAGTGCGGGGGGGCTTTTCGAGCAGTTCTTC

V: TRBV5-6
J: TRBJ1-6
size: NA
D: NA
CDR3: CASSLPGKGGSPLHF
DNA: TGTGCCAGCAGCTTGCCGGGGAAGGGTGGATCACCCCTCCACTTT

V: TRBV6-5
J: TRBJ2-2
size: NA
D: TRBD1
CDR3: CASSPRTGGWLFF
DNA: TGTGCCAGCAGTCCCAGGACAGGGGGGTGGCTGTTTTTT

V: TRBV6-1
J: TRBJ1-5
size: NA
D: NA
CDR3: CASSDAQAGQPQHF
DNA: TGTGCCAGCAGTGACGCACAGGCCGGTCAGCCCCAGCATTTT

V: TRBV5-4
J: TRBJ2-5
size: once
D: NA
CDR3: CASSLRGTQYF
DNA: TGTGCCAGCAGCCTACGTGGGACCCAGTACTTC

V: TRBV5-1
J: TRBJ1-5
size: NA
D: NA
CDR3: CASSLDSRGDQPQHF
DNA: TGCGCCAGCAGCTTGGATTCCAGGGGAGATCAGCCCCAGCATTTT

V: TRBV9
J: TRBJ1-2
size: NA
D: NA
CDR3: CASRGDAYGYTF
DNA: TGTGCCAGCAGGGGGGACGCCTATGGCTACACCTTC

V: TRBV4-3
J: TRBJ2-5
size: NA
D: NA
CDR3: CASSQARAHQETQYF
DNA: TGCGCCAGCAGCCAAGCCAGGGCCCACCAAGAGACCCAGTACTTC

V: TRBV29-1
J: TRBJ2-1
size: NA
D: NA
CDR3: CSTRGTYNEQFF
DNA: TGCAGCACCCGCGGGACCTACAATGAGCAGTTCTTC

V: TRBV10-3
J: TRBJ2-6
size: NA
D: NA
CDR3: CAISELKEDWGGANVLTF
DNA: TGTGCCATCAGTGAGTTAAAGGAGGACTGGGGAGGGGCCAACGTCCTGACTTTC

V: TRBV6-5
J: TRBJ2-7
size: once
D: NA
CDR3: CASSYSGPSYEQYF
DNA: TGTGCCAGCAGTTACTCGGGGCCGTCCTACGAGCAGTACTTC

V: TRBV5-5
J: TRBJ2-1
size: once
D: TRBD2
CDR3: CASSLAGLDYNEQFF
DNA: TGTGCCAGCAGCTTGGCGGGACTAGACTACAATGAGCAGTTCTTC

V: TRBV19
J: TRBJ2-7
size: NA
D: NA
CDR3: CASSTSKGDEQYF
DNA: TGTGCCAGTAGTACCTCGAAGGGTGACGAGCAGTACTTC

V: TRBV6-5
J: TRBJ1-2
size: few
D: NA
CDR3: CASSQDTPLWNGYTF
DNA: TGTGCCAGCAGCCAAGACACCCCATTGTGGAATGGCTACACCTTC

V: TRBV9
J: TRBJ1-1
size: NA
D: TRBD1
CDR3: CASSAGTGGSNTEAFF
DNA: TGTGCCAGCAGCGCCGGGACAGGGGGCTCGAACACTGAAGCTTTCTTT

V: TRBV20-1
J: TRBJ1-1
size: NA
D: NA
CDR3: CPYTEAFF
DNA: TGTCCTTACACTGAAGCTTTCTTT

V: TRBV7-2
J: TRBJ1-1
size: NA
D: NA
CDR3: CASSLGGGFEAFF
DNA: TGTGCCAGCAGCTTAGGAGGGGGATTTGAAGCTTTCTTT

V: TRBV2
J: TRBJ1-4
size: NA
D: NA
CDR3: CASRVPRGSNEKLFF
DNA: TGTGCCAGCAGGGTCCCGCGCGGGTCTAATGAAAAACTGTTTTTT

V: TRBV15
J: TRBJ1-5
size: NA
D: NA
CDR3: CATSKSGVAGNQPQHF
DNA: TGTGCCACCAGCAAGAGTGGGGTGGCGGGCAATCAGCCCCAGCATTTT

V: TRBV4-3
J: TRBJ2-7
size: NA
D: NA
CDR3: CASSQDGSWGPEQYF
DNA: TGCGCCAGCAGCCAAGATGGTTCTTGGGGTCCCGAGCAGTACTTC

V: TRBV10-3
J: TRBJ1-3
size: NA
D: NA
CDR3: CAARPDSGNTIYF
DNA: TGTGCCGCTCGACCTGACTCTGGAAACACCATATATTTT

V: TRBV18
J: TRBJ2-3
size: NA
D: NA
CDR3: CASSPELTSTDTQYF
DNA: TGTGCCAGCTCACCAGAATTAACTAGCACAGATACGCAGTATTTT

V: TRBV5-1
J: TRBJ2-7
size: NA
D: NA
CDR3: CASSLAPGLPYEQYF
DNA: TGCGCCAGCAGCTTGGCCCCAGGTTTACCCTACGAGCAGTACTTC

V: TRBV4-1
J: TRBJ2-2
size: NA
D: TRBD1
CDR3: CASSTRTGETGELFF
DNA: TGCGCCAGCAGCACCCGGACAGGGGAGACCGGGGAGCTGTTTTTT

V: TRBV25-1
J: TRBJ1-4
size: NA
D: NA
CDR3: CASSEVGFNEKLFF
DNA: TGTGCCAGCAGTGAAGTGGGTTTCAATGAAAAACTGTTTTTT

V: TRBV10-1
J: TRBJ2-7
size: NA
D: NA
CDR3: CASSRPGLGEQYF
DNA: TGCGCCAGCAGTCGACCGGGACTTGGAGAGCAGTACTTC

V: TRBV12-3/TRBV12-4
J: TRBJ1-1
size: NA
D: NA
CDR3: CASSGHLNTEAFF
DNA: TGTGCCAGCAGCGGACACTTGAACACTGAAGCTTTCTTT

V: TRBV7-3
J: TRBJ2-1
size: NA
D: NA
CDR3: CASSLTYGGNEQFF
DNA: TGTGCCAGCAGCTTGACATACGGGGGAAATGAGCAGTTCTTC

V: TRBV12-3/TRBV12-4
J: TRBJ1-1
size: NA
D: NA
CDR3: CASSFRITEAFF
DNA: TGTGCCAGCAGTTTCCGGATCACTGAAGCTTTCTTT

V: TRBV5-1
J: TRBJ2-3
size: NA
D: NA
CDR3: CASSLVWGFTDTQYF
DNA: TGCGCCAGCAGCTTGGTATGGGGATTCACAGATACGCAGTATTTT